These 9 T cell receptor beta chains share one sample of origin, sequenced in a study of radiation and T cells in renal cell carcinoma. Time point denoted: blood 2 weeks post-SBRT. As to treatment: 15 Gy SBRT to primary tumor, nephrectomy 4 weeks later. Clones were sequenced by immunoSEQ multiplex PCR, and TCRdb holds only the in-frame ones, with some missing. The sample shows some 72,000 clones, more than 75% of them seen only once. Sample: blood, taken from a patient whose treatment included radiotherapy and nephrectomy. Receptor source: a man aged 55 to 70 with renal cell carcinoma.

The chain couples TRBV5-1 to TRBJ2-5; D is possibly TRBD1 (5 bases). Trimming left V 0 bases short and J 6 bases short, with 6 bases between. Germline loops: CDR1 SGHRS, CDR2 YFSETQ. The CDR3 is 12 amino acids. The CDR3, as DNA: TGCGCCAGCAGCTTGGACAGGCAGACCCAGTACTTC. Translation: CASSLDRQTQYF.

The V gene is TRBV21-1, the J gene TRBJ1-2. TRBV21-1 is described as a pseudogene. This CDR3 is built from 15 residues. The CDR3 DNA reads TGTGCCAGCAGCAAAGAAGACGGACCTAACTATGGCTACACCTTC. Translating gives CASSKEDGPNYGYTF.

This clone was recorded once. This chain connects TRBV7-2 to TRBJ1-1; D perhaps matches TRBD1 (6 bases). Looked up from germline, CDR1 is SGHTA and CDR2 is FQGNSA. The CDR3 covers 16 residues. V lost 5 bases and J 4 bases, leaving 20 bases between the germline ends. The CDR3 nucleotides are TGTGCCAGCAGCCGCCCACTCCCGGCAGGGGTCACTGAAGCTTTCTTT. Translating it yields CASSRPLPAGVTEAFF.

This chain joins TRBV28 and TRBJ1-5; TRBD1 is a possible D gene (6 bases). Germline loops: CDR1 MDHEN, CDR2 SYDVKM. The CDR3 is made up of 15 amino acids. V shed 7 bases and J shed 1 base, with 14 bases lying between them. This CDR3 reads CASTLGGHSNQPQHF. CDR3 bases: TGTGCCAGCACCTTGGGGGGGCACAGCAATCAGCCCCAGCATTTT. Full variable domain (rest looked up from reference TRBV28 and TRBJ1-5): DVKVTQSSRYLVKRTGEKVFLECVQDMDHENMFWYRQDPGLGLRLIYFSYDVKMKEKGDIPEGYSVSREKKERFSLILESASTNQTSMYLCASTLGGHSNQPQHFGDGTRLSIL.

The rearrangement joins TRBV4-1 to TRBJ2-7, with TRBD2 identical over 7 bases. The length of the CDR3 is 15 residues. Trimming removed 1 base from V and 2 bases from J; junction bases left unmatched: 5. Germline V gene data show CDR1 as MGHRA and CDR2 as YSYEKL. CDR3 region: CASSQGASGAYEQYF. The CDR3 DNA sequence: TGCGCCAGCAGCCAAGGGGCTAGCGGAGCCTACGAGCAGTACTTC.

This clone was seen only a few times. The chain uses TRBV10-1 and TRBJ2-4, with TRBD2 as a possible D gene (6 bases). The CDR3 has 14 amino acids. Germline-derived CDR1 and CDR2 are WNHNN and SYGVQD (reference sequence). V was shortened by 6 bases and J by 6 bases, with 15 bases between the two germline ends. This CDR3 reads CASSLGGPRNIQYF. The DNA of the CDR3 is TGCGCCAGCAGCCTTGGAGGGCCCCGAAACATTCAGTACTTC.

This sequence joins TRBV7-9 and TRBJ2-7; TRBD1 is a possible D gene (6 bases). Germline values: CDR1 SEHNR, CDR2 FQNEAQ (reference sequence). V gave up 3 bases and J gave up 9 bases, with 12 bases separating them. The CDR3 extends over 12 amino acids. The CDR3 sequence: CASSLGTTGQYF. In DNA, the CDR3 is TGTGCCAGCAGCTTGGGCACGACAGGGCAGTACTTC.

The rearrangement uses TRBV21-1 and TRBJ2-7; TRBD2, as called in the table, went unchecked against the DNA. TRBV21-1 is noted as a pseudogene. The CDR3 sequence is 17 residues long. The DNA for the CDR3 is TGTGCCAGCAGTAAAAAGTTGCACGGGACTAGCGACGACGAGCAGTACTTC. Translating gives CASSKKLHGTSDDEQYF.

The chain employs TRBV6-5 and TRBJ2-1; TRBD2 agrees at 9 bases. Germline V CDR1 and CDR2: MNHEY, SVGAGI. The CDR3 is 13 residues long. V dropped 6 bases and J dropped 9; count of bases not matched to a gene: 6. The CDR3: CASRAGGHGEQFF. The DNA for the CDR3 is TGTGCCAGCAGGGCGGGAGGGCACGGTGAGCAGTTCTTC.